This T cell receptor beta chain was sequenced for a study of post-analysis software for immune sequencing data. About the research overall: Relapsing-remitting, secondary progressive and progressive-relapsing multiple sclerosis were all included among the disease courses. The study, taken as a whole, reports: Elevated frequency relative to controls characterized roughly five TRBV segments in patients, TRBV5-6, TRBV5-1 and TRBV20-1 among them. There was significantly lower normalized Chao1 diversity in multiple sclerosis patients than in controls. Strong co-clustering by F measure was evident for samples that had been prepared in the same batch.

This CDR3 region has 17 residues. Germline V gene data show CDR1 as LGHNT and CDR2 as FRNRAP. The J segment lost 5 bases and the V segment lost 7 bases, leaving 15 bases of the junction unmatched. Unique molecular identifiers had been added to the TCR beta cDNA libraries. T cells numbering roughly 1 to 10 million yielded some 520,000 cDNA molecules. Each CDR3 protein is one row after TCRdb ran MiXCR on the PCR reads. This table holds about 800,000 distinct CDR3 sequences, approximately 30% found once. As regards this clonotype: Its antigen is undetermined.

Sequencing used blood. V gene TRBV12-5 combines with J gene TRBJ2-5; TRBD2 matches 11 bases. This sequence originates from a girl aged 5 to 17 with multiple sclerosis. In DNA form, the CDR3 reads TGTGCTAGTGCCAAGGAGCTAGCGGGGGGAAGCGGGGAGACCCAGTACTTC. It is translated as CASAKELAGGSGETQYF.